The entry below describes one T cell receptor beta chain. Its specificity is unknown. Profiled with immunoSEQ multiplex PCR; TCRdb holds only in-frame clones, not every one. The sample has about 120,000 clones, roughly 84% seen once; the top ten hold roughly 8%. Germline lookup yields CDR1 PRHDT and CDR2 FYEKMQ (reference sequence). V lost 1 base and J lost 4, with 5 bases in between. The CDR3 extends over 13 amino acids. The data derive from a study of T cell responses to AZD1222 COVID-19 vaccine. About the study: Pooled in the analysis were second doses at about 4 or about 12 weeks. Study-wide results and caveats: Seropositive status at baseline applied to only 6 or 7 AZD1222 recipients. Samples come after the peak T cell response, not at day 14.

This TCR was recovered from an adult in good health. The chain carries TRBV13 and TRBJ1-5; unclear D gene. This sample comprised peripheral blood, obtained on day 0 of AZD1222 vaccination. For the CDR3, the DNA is TGTGCCAGCAGCTTAGATAGGAATCAGCCCCAGCATTTT. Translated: CASSLDRNQPQHF.